The subject of this entry is one TCR beta chain. Its antigen remains unidentified. The treatment is: some 19 received Ad26.COV2.S at low or high dose, single or two shots; roughly five received placebo; per-sample allocation not given. Sampling happened 63 days after the first vaccine or placebo injection. The entry originates in a study of Ad26.COV2.S vaccination and SARS-CoV-2 variants. Study conclusions and caveats: Post-vaccination spike-specific CD8+ and CD4+ T cell responses reportedly had substantial breadth.

Sequencing used immunoSEQ multiplex PCR; TCRdb keeps in-frame clones, though not all of them. Of 300,000 to 400,000 clones detected, around nine tenths appear once; the ten largest clones hold about 4.6%. The specimen comprised peripheral blood, sampled in a trial of Ad26.COV2.S vaccine versus placebo. This sequence originates from a person between 18 and 59 years old who received the Ad26.COV2.S COVID-19 vaccine or a placebo.

The CDR3 reads CASSSLNSYEQYF. The CDR3 nucleotides are TGTGCCAGCAGCTCGCTAAACTCCTACGAGCAGTACTTC. This chain joins TRBV28 and TRBJ2-7; D ambiguous. The CDR3 is 13 residues long. The germline CDR1 and CDR2 sequences are MDHEN and SYDVKM. V was pared by 6 bases and J by 0 bases, with 9 bases between.